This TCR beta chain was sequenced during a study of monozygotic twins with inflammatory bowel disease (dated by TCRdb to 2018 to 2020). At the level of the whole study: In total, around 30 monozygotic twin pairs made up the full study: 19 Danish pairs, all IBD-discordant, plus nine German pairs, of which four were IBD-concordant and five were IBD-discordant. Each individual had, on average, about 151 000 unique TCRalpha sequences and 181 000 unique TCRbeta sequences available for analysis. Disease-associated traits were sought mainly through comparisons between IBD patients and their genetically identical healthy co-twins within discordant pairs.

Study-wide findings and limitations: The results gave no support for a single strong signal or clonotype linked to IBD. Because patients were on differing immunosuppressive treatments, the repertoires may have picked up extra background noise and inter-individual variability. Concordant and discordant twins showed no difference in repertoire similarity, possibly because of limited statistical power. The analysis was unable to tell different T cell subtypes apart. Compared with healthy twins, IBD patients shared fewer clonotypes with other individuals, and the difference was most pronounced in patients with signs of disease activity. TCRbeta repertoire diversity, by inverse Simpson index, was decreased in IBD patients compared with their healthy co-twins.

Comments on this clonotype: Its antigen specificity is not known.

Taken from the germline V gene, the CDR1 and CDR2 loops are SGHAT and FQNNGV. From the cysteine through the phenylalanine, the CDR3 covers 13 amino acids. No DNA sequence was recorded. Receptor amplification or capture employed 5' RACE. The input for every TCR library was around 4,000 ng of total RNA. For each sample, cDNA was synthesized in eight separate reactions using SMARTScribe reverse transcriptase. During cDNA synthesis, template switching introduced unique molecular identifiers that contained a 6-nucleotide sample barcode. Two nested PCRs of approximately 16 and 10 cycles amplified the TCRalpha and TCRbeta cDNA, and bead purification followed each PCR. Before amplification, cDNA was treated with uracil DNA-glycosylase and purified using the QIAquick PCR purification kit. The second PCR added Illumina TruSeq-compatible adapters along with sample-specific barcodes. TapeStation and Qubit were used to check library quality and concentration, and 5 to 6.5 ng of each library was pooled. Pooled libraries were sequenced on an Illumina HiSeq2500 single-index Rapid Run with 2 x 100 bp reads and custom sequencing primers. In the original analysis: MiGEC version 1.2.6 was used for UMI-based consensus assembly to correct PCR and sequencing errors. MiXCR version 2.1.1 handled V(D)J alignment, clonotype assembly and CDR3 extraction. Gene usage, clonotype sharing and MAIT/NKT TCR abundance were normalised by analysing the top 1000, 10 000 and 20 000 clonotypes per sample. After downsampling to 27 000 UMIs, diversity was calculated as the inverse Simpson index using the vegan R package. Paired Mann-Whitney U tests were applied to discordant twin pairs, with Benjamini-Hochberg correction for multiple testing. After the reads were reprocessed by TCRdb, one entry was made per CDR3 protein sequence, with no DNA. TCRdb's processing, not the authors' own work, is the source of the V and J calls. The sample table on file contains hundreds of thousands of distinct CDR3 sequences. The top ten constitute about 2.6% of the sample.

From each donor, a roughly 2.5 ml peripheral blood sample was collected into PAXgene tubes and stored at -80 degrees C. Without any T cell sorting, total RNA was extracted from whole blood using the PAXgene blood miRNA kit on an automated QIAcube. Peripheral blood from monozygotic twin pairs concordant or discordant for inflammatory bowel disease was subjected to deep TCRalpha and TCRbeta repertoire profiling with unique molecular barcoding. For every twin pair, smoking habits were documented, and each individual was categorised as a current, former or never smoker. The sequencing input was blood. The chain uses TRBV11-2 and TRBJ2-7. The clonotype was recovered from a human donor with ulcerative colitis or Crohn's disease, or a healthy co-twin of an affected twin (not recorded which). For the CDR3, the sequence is CASSLRGSYEQYF.